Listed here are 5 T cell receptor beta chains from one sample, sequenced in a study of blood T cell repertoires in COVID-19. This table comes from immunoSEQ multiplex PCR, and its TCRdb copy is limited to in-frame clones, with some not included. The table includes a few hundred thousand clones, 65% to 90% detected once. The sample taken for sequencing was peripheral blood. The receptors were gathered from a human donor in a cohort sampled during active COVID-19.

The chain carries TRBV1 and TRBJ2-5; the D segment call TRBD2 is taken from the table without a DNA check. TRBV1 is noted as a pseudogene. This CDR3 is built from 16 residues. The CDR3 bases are TGCACCAGCAGCCAAGAATCGCGGGGGGGGCGGGAGACCCAGTACTTC. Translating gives CTSSQESRGGRETQYF.

CDR3 nucleotide sequence: TGCAGTGCTAGTGATGAGACAGGCTATGGCTACACCTTC. Translating gives CSASDETGYGYTF. V and J are TRBV20-1 and TRBJ1-2; D perhaps matches TRBD1 (6 bases). Deletions cut 3 bases from V and 4 bases from J, with 12 bases between. Germline CDR1 DFQATT, CDR2 SNEGSKA (reference sequence). This CDR3 is built from 13 residues.

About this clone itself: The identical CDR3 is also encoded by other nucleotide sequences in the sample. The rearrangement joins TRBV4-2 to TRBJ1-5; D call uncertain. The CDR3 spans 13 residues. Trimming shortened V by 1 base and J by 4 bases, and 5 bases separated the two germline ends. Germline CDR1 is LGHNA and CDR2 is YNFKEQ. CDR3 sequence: CASSQGGNQPQHF. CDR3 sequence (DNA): TGTGCCAGCAGCCAAGGCGGGAATCAGCCCCAGCATTTT.

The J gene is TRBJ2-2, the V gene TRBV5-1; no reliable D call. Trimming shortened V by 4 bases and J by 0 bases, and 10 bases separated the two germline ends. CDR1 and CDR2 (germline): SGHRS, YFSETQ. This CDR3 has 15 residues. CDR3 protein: CASSTDDSNTGELFF. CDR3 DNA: TGCGCCAGCAGCACCGATGACTCGAACACCGGGGAGCTGTTTTTT. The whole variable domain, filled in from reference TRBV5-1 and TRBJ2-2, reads KAGVTQTPRYLIKTRGQQVTLSCSPISGHRSVSWYQQTPGQGLQFLFEYFSETQRNKGNFPGRFSGRQFSNSRSEMNVSTLELGDSALYLCASSTDDSNTGELFFGEGSRLTVL.

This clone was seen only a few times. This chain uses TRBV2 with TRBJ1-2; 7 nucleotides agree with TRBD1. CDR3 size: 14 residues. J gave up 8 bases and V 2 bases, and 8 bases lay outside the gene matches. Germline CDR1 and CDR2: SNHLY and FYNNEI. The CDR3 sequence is CASSEQLGQAGYTF. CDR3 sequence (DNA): TGTGCCAGCAGTGAACAGTTAGGACAGGCGGGCTACACCTTC.